The sequence of this TCR beta chain was determined in a study of T cell responses to AZD1222 COVID-19 vaccine. CDR1 is SGDLS and CDR2 is YYNGEE in the germline V gene. There are 16 residues in the CDR3. V trimming: 3 bases; J trimming: 3 bases; junction bases outside the gene matches: 7. Measured with immunoSEQ multiplex PCR; TCRdb has only the in-frame clones, and not every one. Of more than 85,000 clones listed, roughly 91% are singletons. Remarks on this clone: Its antigen is unidentified.

Study findings and constraints: The CD4 TCRs associated with vaccination extended across spike and predominated at 160-218 and 743-854. Donors were chiefly white British, with a greater number of females, and clonal diversity was perhaps underestimated. Baseline seropositivity characterized only 5 or 6 AZD1222 recipients. Variant regions that are unmutated are reportedly the target of nearly half of spike-specific TCRs.

The chain recombines TRBV9 with TRBJ1-5, with 9 bases that match TRBD1. The source was peripheral blood, collected on day 0 of AZD1222 vaccination. This receptor was identified in an adult in good health. This CDR3 is CASSAWTGAFNQPQHF. The CDR3 region has the DNA TGTGCCAGCAGCGCATGGACAGGGGCCTTCAATCAGCCCCAGCATTTT.